One and the same sample provided the 23 T cell receptor beta chains below, sequenced in a study of cytomegalovirus exposure and HLA in healthy donors. It was with 60 Vbeta and 13 Jbeta primers that the PCR ran. The protocol was immunoSEQ multiplex PCR, while the TCRdb copy is restricted to in-frame clones and leaves out a portion. The table lists a few hundred thousand clones, about four fifths of them singletons, with about 0.29% in the top ten. The sequenced material came from PBMCs. Receptor source: a girl aged 2-15 years in good health and CMV-seronegative.

The V call is TRBV14, the J call TRBJ2-7; TRBD1 is a possible D gene (6 bases). The CDR3 covers 14 residues. V dropped 1 base and J dropped 3 bases, with 10 bases sitting between them. The germline V gene has CDR1 SGHDN and CDR2 FVKESK. The CDR3 loop reads CASSQGTVLYEQYF. As DNA, the CDR3 is TGTGCCAGCAGCCAAGGGACAGTACTCTACGAGCAGTACTTC.

This chain connects TRBV5-1 to TRBJ2-5, with TRBD1 identical over 10 bases. CDR3 length: 16 amino acids. After removal of 0 bases from V and 7 bases from J, the junction contained 9 bases not matched to a gene. The germline V gene has CDR1 SGHRS and CDR2 YFSETQ. The CDR3 protein is CASSLVTGQGRGTQYF. The CDR3 nucleotides are TGCGCCAGCAGCTTGGTTACGGGACAGGGGCGAGGGACCCAGTACTTC.

The V and J genes are TRBV7-6 and TRBJ1-5, with 7 bases fitting TRBD1. V shed 1 base, J shed 6 bases, and the junction held 3 bases outside the gene matches. Germline CDR1 reads SGHVS; CDR2 reads FNYEAQ. This CDR3 is 14 amino acids long. CDR3 region: CASSLVAGGQPQHF. Here the CDR3 DNA reads TGTGCCAGCAGCTTAGTGGCAGGGGGTCAGCCCCAGCATTTT.

This clone was recorded a few times. The chain employs TRBV28 and TRBJ2-1, with 7 bases identical to TRBD2. The V gene's germline CDR1 is MDHEN and CDR2 SYDVKM. J gave up 2 bases and V 7 bases, and 8 bases lay outside the gene matches. The CDR3 is 15 residues long. CDR3 protein: CASTPSSGAYNEQFF. Written as DNA, the CDR3 is TGTGCCAGCACCCCTTCCAGCGGGGCCTACAATGAGCAGTTCTTC.

The chain carries TRBV6-6 and TRBJ2-3; D remains unclear. This CDR3 contains 15 residues. Trimming removed 2 bases at V and 4 bases at J, with 13 bases between. Germline-derived CDR1 and CDR2 are MNHNY and SVGAGI (reference sequence). The CDR3 nucleotides read TGTGCCAGCAGTTACAAACGAGTGGTGGCAGATACGCAGTATTTT. Translated: CASSYKRVVADTQYF.

The genes are TRBV7-3 and TRBJ1-5, with D unclear. Trimming left V 4 bases short and J 7 bases short, with 11 bases between. Per the germline V gene, CDR1 is SGHTA and CDR2 is FQGTGA. The CDR3 has 13 residues. CDR3 loop: CASSSGLGQPQHF. The CDR3 nucleotides read TGTGCCAGCAGCTCAGGTTTAGGCCAGCCCCAGCATTTT.

This clone was counted only a few times. V and J are TRBV12-5 and TRBJ1-3; D is unresolved. This CDR3 contains 16 residues. From germline, CDR1 is LGHNT and CDR2 FRNRAP. V lost 2 bases to trimming and J lost 1 base, with 12 bases between them. The chain's CDR3 is CASGLWRVLSGNTIYF. Written as DNA, the CDR3 is TGTGCTAGTGGTTTGTGGCGGGTCTTGTCTGGAAACACCATATATTTT.

V usage is TRBV29-1 and J usage is TRBJ2-7, with D maybe TRBD1 (6 bases). Trimming pared 7 bases from V and 0 bases from J, leaving 10 bases between. This CDR3 is built from 12 residues. Germline CDR1 is SQVTM and CDR2 is ANQGSEA. The CDR3 bases are TGCAGCGCACAGGGTAGCTCCTACGAGCAGTACTTC. As protein: CSAQGSSYEQYF.

The rearrangement joins TRBV7-9 to TRBJ1-2; weak D call: TRBD1 (6 bases). The CDR3 is made up of 16 amino acids. The V gene lost 1 base and the J gene lost 4 bases, with 16 bases spanning the gap. Germline-derived CDR1 and CDR2 are SEHNR and FQNEAQ (reference sequence). CDR3 bases: TGTGCCAGCAGCTTAGGGGGGCCAGGGCGCCTCTATGGCTACACCTTC. Translating gives CASSLGGPGRLYGYTF.

This clone occurred a few times. CDR3 amino acids: CASSPLTDSNYGYTF. The CDR3 DNA follows: TGTGCCAGCAGCCCTTTGACCGACTCTAACTATGGCTACACCTTC. The rearrangement links TRBV4-2 to TRBJ1-2; D ambiguous. The CDR3 consists of 15 residues. From germline, CDR1 is LGHNA and CDR2 YNFKEQ. Trimming took off 4 bases at V and 0 bases at J, with 12 bases between the two ends.

The genes are TRBV19 and TRBJ1-6, with D possibly being TRBD1 (6 bases). The CDR3 loop spans 14 amino acids. The V gene's germline CDR1 is LNHDA and CDR2 SQIVND (reference sequence). With 6 bases removed from V and 10 bases from J, the gap between germline ends came to 16 bases. The CDR3 DNA is TGTGCCAGTAGAGGGGGGGGACTTTGGTCACCCCTCCACTTT. Translating it yields CASRGGGLWSPLHF.

Note on this clone: The sample contains more than one DNA sequence encoding this CDR3. The chain carries TRBV5-1 and TRBJ1-1, with 7 bases lining up with TRBD1. Looked up from germline, CDR1 is SGHRS and CDR2 is YFSETQ. This CDR3 has 14 residues. V trimming: 2 bases; J trimming: 0 bases; junction bases outside the gene matches: 1. DNA for the CDR3: TGCGCCAGCAGCTTCACAGGGGTGAACACTGAAGCTTTCTTT. Protein: CASSFTGVNTEAFF. Looking up the rest from reference TRBV5-1 and TRBJ1-1 gives the full variable domain: KAGVTQTPRYLIKTRGQQVTLSCSPISGHRSVSWYQQTPGQGLQFLFEYFSETQRNKGNFPGRFSGRQFSNSRSEMNVSTLELGDSALYLCASSFTGVNTEAFFGQGTRLTVV.

V usage is TRBV27 and J usage is TRBJ1-5; 8 nucleotides line up with TRBD1. J lost 4 bases, V lost 3 bases, and 8 bases had no gene match. Germline CDR1 is MNHEY and CDR2 is SMNVEV (reference sequence). This CDR3 is built from 16 residues. CDR3 DNA sequence: TGTGCCAGCAGTTTTCGCACTGGGGACAGGAATCAGCCCCAGCATTTT. It is translated as CASSFRTGDRNQPQHF.

V is TRBV5-1 and J is TRBJ1-5; a possible D gene is TRBD1 (6 bases). The germline V and J ends were trimmed by 0 bases and 9 bases, with 16 bases remaining between them. Germline V gene lookup returns CDR1 SGHRS and CDR2 YFSETQ. This CDR3 has 15 residues. CDR3 nucleotides: TGCGCCAGCAGCTTGGCAGCAGGGGATATGATGCCCCAGCATTTT. As protein: CASSLAAGDMMPQHF.

J is TRBJ2-7 and V is TRBV7-6, with 9 bases that match TRBD2. The CDR3 loop spans 16 amino acids. The germline V gene has CDR1 SGHVS and CDR2 FNYEAQ. V lost 1 base, J lost 0 bases, and 4 bases stayed unmatched. The CDR3 DNA follows: TGTGCCAGCAGCTTAGGACTAGCGGTAAACTCCTACGAGCAGTACTTC. This sequence encodes CASSLGLAVNSYEQYF.

The table lists this clone with a few counts. The chain joins TRBV7-9 to TRBJ2-3; D gene ambiguous. The CDR3 runs 14 residues. The germline gives CDR1 SEHNR, CDR2 FQNEAQ (reference sequence). Trimming removed 5 bases from V and 4 bases from J, with 13 bases in between. The CDR3 DNA reads TGTGCCAGCAGCCTCCTGAGTCGTTCAGATACGCAGTATTTT. This encodes CASSLLSRSDTQYF.

The genes are TRBV29-1 and TRBJ1-4; TRBD1 matches at 8 bases. CDR1 is SQVTM and CDR2 is ANQGSEA in the germline V gene. The CDR3 is 12 amino acids. Unmatched junction bases numbered 3, after V lost 4 bases and J lost 8 bases. CDR3 sequence: CSVGQGQEKLFF. In DNA form, the CDR3 reads TGCAGCGTTGGACAGGGGCAGGAAAAACTGTTTTTT.

The V and J genes are TRBV27 and TRBJ1-1; D not resolved. Germline assignment: CDR1 MNHEY and CDR2 SMNVEV (reference sequence). The germline V and J ends were trimmed by 6 bases and 7 bases, with 15 bases remaining between them. The CDR3 is made up of 13 amino acids. This chain's CDR3 is CASSPTGWGEAFF. DNA of the CDR3: TGTGCCAGCAGCCCTACGGGGTGGGGTGAAGCTTTCTTT.

V usage is TRBV7-2 and J usage is TRBJ1-2; D is unresolved. This CDR3 spans 15 amino acids. V was cut by 1 base and J by 4 bases, with 13 bases left in between. Germline assignment: CDR1 SGHTA and CDR2 FQGNSA. The CDR3 reads CASSLGPLEGYGYTF. The CDR3 bases are TGTGCCAGCAGCTTAGGGCCCCTGGAGGGCTATGGCTACACCTTC. Full variable domain (remainder filled in from reference TRBV7-2 and TRBJ1-2): GAGVSQSPSNKVTEKGKDVELRCDPISGHTALYWYRQSLGQGLEFLIYFQGNSAPDKSGLPSDRFSAERTGGSVSTLTIQRTQQEDSAVYLCASSLGPLEGYGYTFGSGTRLTVV.

This clone was seen only once. J is TRBJ2-7 and V is TRBV27; tentative D call: TRBD2 (5 bases). There are 13 residues in the CDR3. Trimming stripped 6 bases from V and 6 bases from J, with 15 bases between. The germline V gene has CDR1 MNHEY and CDR2 SMNVEV (reference sequence). The chain's CDR3 is CASSPDLAAEQYF. The CDR3 coding sequence is TGTGCCAGCAGCCCCGATCTAGCAGCCGAGCAGTACTTC.

The chain employs TRBV11-2 and TRBJ2-3; D unresolved. The germline CDR1 and CDR2 sequences are SGHAT and FQNNGV. The length of the CDR3 is 14 residues. Trimming removed 1 base from V and 2 bases from J, with 7 bases in between. As DNA, the CDR3 is TGTGCCAGCAGCTTAGTTCCTTTCACAGATACGCAGTATTTT. Its translation: CASSLVPFTDTQYF.

This clone was seen only once. V and J are TRBV5-4 and TRBJ2-6; D ambiguous. V lost 0 bases and J 0 bases, leaving 7 bases between the germline ends. Germline CDR1 is SGHNT and CDR2 is YYREEE (reference sequence). CDR3 length: 16 residues. Written as DNA, the CDR3 is TGTGCCAGCAGCTTGGCCGCAGGCTCTGGGGCCAACGTCCTGACTTTC. It translates to CASSLAAGSGANVLTF.

This clone occurred once. The chain employs TRBV7-2 and TRBJ2-1, with 7 bases that match TRBD1. The germline gives CDR1 SGHTA, CDR2 FQGNSA. Trimming took 5 bases from V and 8 from J; bases not matched to a gene: 6. This CDR3 spans 13 amino acids. The CDR3 sequence: CASSDRQGYEQFF. CDR3 sequence (DNA): TGTGCCAGCAGCGATAGACAGGGTTATGAGCAGTTCTTC.